This T cell receptor (beta chain) was sequenced during a study of PD-L1 blockade in urothelial cancer. Study background: Atezolizumab, begun by patients in about 2014, was given at 1,200 mg intravenously every 3 weeks. T cells numbered a median of about 140,000 in the blood samples.

The time point: peripheral blood 6 weeks after treatment start. Whole-study findings and limits: Lower pretreatment blood TCR clonality, under the median, predicted better survival, researchers reported. Tumor-associated clones in blood expanded more at 3 weeks in durable-benefit patients.

TCRdb's copy holds only in-frame clones and misses some; the assay was immunoSEQ multiplex PCR. The repertoire consists of 100,000 to 150,000 clones, with 86% occurring once and the leading ten covering around 2.4%. For this clone: Its target is not known.

The sample was PBMCs, taken around atezolizumab (anti-PD-L1) treatment. The receptor was isolated from a man aged 50 to 60 with urothelial cancer.

CDR3 DNA sequence: TGTGCCAGCTCACCCACCCCGGCCTACGAGCAGTACTTC. Translated: CASSPTPAYEQYF. The rearrangement uses TRBV18 and TRBJ2-7, with D unresolved. Germline V gene lookup returns CDR1 KGHSH and CDR2 LQKENI. Trimming shortened V by 3 bases and J by 2 bases, and 8 bases separated the two germline ends. The CDR3 contains 13 residues.